A single sample gave rise to the 16 T cell receptor beta chains below, sequenced in a study of blood T cell repertoires in COVID-19. This table comes from immunoSEQ multiplex PCR, and its TCRdb copy is limited to in-frame clones, with some not included. The data contain around 98,000 clones, around 90% of them singletons. Sequenced material: peripheral blood. The receptor set was obtained from a man aged 65 to 79 with acute or convalescent COVID-19.

J is TRBJ2-1 and V is TRBV2; D uncertain. This CDR3 contains 13 residues. V shed 6 bases and J shed 6 bases, with 12 bases lying between them. Germline values: CDR1 SNHLY, CDR2 FYNNEI. Here the CDR3 DNA reads TGTGCCAGCAGCGATTTCACTCCCAATGAGCAGTTCTTC. Translated, it gives CASSDFTPNEQFF.

This sequence joins TRBV19 and TRBJ2-6; D may be TRBD1 (7 bases). Germline-derived CDR1 and CDR2 are LNHDA and SQIVND (reference sequence). There are 18 residues in the CDR3. V was clipped by 2 bases and J by 0 bases, with 14 bases between them. The CDR3: CASSIQGGGLSGANVLTF. The CDR3 DNA sequence: TGTGCCAGTAGTATACAGGGGGGTGGTCTCTCTGGGGCCAACGTCCTGACTTTC. The full variable domain, its missing parts supplied by reference TRBV19 and TRBJ2-6, is DGGITQSPKYLFRKEGQNVTLSCEQNLNHDAMYWYRQDPGQGLRLIYYSQIVNDFQKGDIAEGYSVSREKKESFPLTVTSAQKNPTAFYLCASSIQGGGLSGANVLTFGAGSRLTVL.

The CDR3 bases are TGTGCCAGCATCGCCAAGGAGGGGGGGTTCTTT. Translating gives CASIAKEGGFF. The gene calls are TRBV6-5 and TRBJ1-1, with D possibly being TRBD1 (6 bases). In germline, CDR1 is MNHEY, CDR2 SVGAGI. This CDR3 contains 11 residues. With 7 bases removed from V and 14 bases from J, the gap between germline ends came to 17 bases.

The chain joins TRBV6-5 to TRBJ2-1; 12 nucleotides align to TRBD1. Unmatched junction bases numbered 7, after V lost 9 bases and J lost 7 bases. Per germline, CDR1 MNHEY and CDR2 SVGAGI. The CDR3 covers 14 residues. Here the CDR3 reads CASAGTGGTNEQFF. The CDR3 bases are TGTGCCAGTGCCGGGACAGGGGGCACAAATGAGCAGTTCTTC.

The V and J genes are TRBV19 and TRBJ1-1; 9 bases map to TRBD1. V gave up 4 bases and J gave up 10 bases; unmatched junction bases: 13. The CDR3 loop spans 15 amino acids. CDR1 and CDR2 (germline): LNHDA, SQIVND (reference sequence). For the CDR3, the DNA is TGTGCCAGTAGTACAGATAACCGGGACAGGGTCACAGCTTTCTTT. The encoded protein is CASSTDNRDRVTAFF.

J is TRBJ2-4 and V is TRBV7-8; no firm D call. Germline loops: CDR1 SGHVS, CDR2 FQNEAQ. The CDR3 sequence is 14 residues long. Trimming cost V 5 bases and J 5 bases, with 13 bases left between them. This chain's CDR3 is CASSDWSKENIQYF. The CDR3 DNA follows: TGTGCCAGCAGCGACTGGTCAAAGGAAAACATTCAGTACTTC.

This chain connects TRBV7-8 to TRBJ1-2; 7 bases are a match to TRBD1. Germline V CDR1 and CDR2: SGHVS, FQNEAQ. The length of the CDR3 is 14 residues. The trim removed 2 bases at V and 4 bases at J, leaving 4 bases unmatched. CDR3 bases: TGTGCCAGCAGCTTAAACGCAGGGGGCTATGGCTACACCTTC. It yields the protein CASSLNAGGYGYTF.

This chain connects TRBV14 to TRBJ2-7; D may be TRBD1 (6 bases). This CDR3 spans 13 amino acids. The V end was cut by 2 bases, the J end by 4 bases, with 9 bases between. Germline lookup yields CDR1 SGHDN and CDR2 FVKESK. CDR3 in amino acids: CASSQQQGYEQYF. DNA of the CDR3: TGTGCCAGCAGCCAACAACAGGGTTACGAGCAGTACTTC.

This clone was detected only a few times. This chain connects TRBV11-2 to TRBJ1-1; 7 bases agree with TRBD1. The ends lost 3 bases at V and 2 bases at J; junction bases unmatched: 9. CDR3 size: 16 residues. The V gene's germline CDR1 is SGHAT and CDR2 FQNNGV. CDR3 protein: CASSLRFGTVNTEAFF. CDR3 nucleotides: TGTGCCAGCAGCTTGAGATTCGGGACAGTTAACACTGAAGCTTTCTTT.

The chain has TRBV5-4 and TRBJ1-2; 9 nucleotides agree with TRBD1. Germline lookup yields CDR1 SGHNT and CDR2 YYREEE (reference sequence). This CDR3 is built from 13 residues. The junction had 1 base not matched to a gene; V was cut back by 3 bases and J by 4 bases. This CDR3 reads CASSWGQGYGYTF. CDR3 DNA: TGTGCCAGCAGCTGGGGACAGGGCTATGGCTACACCTTC.

The V and J genes are TRBV18 and TRBJ2-4; 9 bases agree with TRBD1. Per the germline V gene, CDR1 is KGHSH and CDR2 is LQKENI. The CDR3 is made up of 13 amino acids. With 2 bases clipped from V and 12 bases from J, the junction kept 5 bases outside the gene matches. The DNA for the CDR3 is TGTGCCAGCTCACCAAGGACAGGGGACTCTCAGTACTTC. It specifies CASSPRTGDSQYF.

This clone came up once. The rearrangement joins TRBV25-1 to TRBJ1-2; TRBD1 agrees at 7 bases. Germline V gene sequence: CDR1 MGHDK, CDR2 SYGVNS. Trimming at V came to 3 bases and at J to 5 bases, leaving 6 bases not matched to a gene. The CDR3 has 14 amino acids. CDR3 protein: CASSEAGQRYGYTF. The CDR3 DNA follows: TGTGCCAGCAGTGAGGCGGGACAGCGTTATGGCTACACCTTC.

The chain links TRBV19 to TRBJ1-1; no clear D gene. V lost 5 bases and J 0 bases, leaving 7 bases between the germline ends. Germline V lookup: CDR1 LNHDA, CDR2 SQIVND (reference sequence). The CDR3 is made up of 13 amino acids. CDR3 loop: CASSEALNTEAFF. CDR3 in DNA: TGTGCCAGTAGTGAGGCGTTGAACACTGAAGCTTTCTTT.

CDR3 residues: CASSQDLNSYEQYF. CDR3 coding DNA: TGTGCCAGCAGCCAAGATTTGAATAGCTACGAGCAGTACTTC. V is TRBV3-1 (or the pseudogene TRBV3-2) and J is TRBJ2-7; no clear D gene. V lost 0 bases to trimming and J lost 3 bases, with 9 bases between them. In germline, CDR1 is LGHDT, CDR2 YNNKEL (reference sequence). CDR3 length equals 14 residues.

CDR3 sequence: CASSLVPGQGVPLHF. As DNA, the CDR3 is TGTGCCAGCAGCCTTGTCCCGGGACAGGGCGTGCCCCTCCACTTT. The V and J genes are TRBV14 and TRBJ1-6, with 9 nucleotides matching TRBD1. V lost 4 bases and J lost 13; bases outside the gene matches: 11. In germline, CDR1 is SGHDN, CDR2 FVKESK. The CDR3 is 15 amino acids.

This chain's CDR3 is CASSPGTGELFF. The CDR3 region has the DNA TGTGCCAGCAGCCCGGGCACCGGGGAGCTGTTTTTT. V usage is TRBV7-8 and J usage is TRBJ2-2; D not certain. Trimming removed 5 bases at V and 4 bases at J, with 5 bases between. CDR3 length: 12 residues. CDR1 SGHVS and CDR2 FQNEAQ come from the germline V gene.